These 17 T cell receptor beta chains were all obtained from the same sample, sequenced in a study of T cells in Graves' hyperthyroidism and ophthalmopathy. The TCR beta CDR3 regions underwent amplification using RNA transcripts as the source. HTBI primers were the set used in a first-round RT-PCR of the TCR CDR3. TCRdb used MiXCR to reprocess the multiplex PCR reads, holding one entry per CDR3 protein. The sample records about 500,000 distinct CDR3 sequences, approximately 16% being singletons. The sequenced sample was blood. These receptors were taken from a young woman with Graves' hyperthyroidism.

This clonotype has more than one count but fewer than ten. The V gene is TRBV27, the J gene TRBJ1-5; 8 positions match TRBD1. Germline assignment: CDR1 MNHEY and CDR2 SMNVEV (reference sequence). Trimming cost V 0 bases and J 10 bases; bases outside gene matches: 8. This CDR3 has 15 amino acids. DNA for the CDR3: TGTGCCAGCAGTTTATCGGGGCAGGGGGCCTTACCCCAGCATTTT. Translating gives CASSLSGQGALPQHF.

This clonotype occurred a few times. The gene calls are TRBV30 and TRBJ1-5, with 11 bases that match TRBD1. J gave up 3 bases and V 6 bases, and 16 bases lay outside the gene matches. CDR3 length: 18 residues. The germline gives CDR1 GTSNPN, CDR2 SVGIG (reference sequence). The CDR3: CACRVRRTGGAINQPQHF. The DNA for the CDR3 is TGTGCCTGCCGAGTCCGGAGGACAGGGGGCGCGATCAATCAGCCCCAGCATTTT.

The chain employs TRBV15 and TRBJ1-4; 9 bases line up with TRBD1. Per the germline V gene, CDR1 is LNHNV and CDR2 is YYDKDF (reference sequence). The CDR3 has 14 residues. The ends lost 5 bases at V and 15 bases at J; junction bases unmatched: 13. CDR3 sequence (DNA): TGTGCCACCAGCCCCCGGGACAGGGACGACATGTTGTTTTTT. Protein sequence: CATSPRDRDDMLFF.

The CDR3 DNA reads as TGTGCCAGCAGTCTGAATAGCCCTCCTTACAATGAGCAGTTCTTC. Translated: CASSLNSPPYNEQFF. The chain links TRBV7-2 to TRBJ2-1; D unresolved. Germline V gene sequence: CDR1 SGHTA, CDR2 FQGNSA. The CDR3 is 15 residues long. Trimming stripped 6 bases from V and 4 bases from J, with 16 bases between.

This clonotype was seen more than once but under ten times. The V and J genes are TRBV24-1 and TRBJ2-3, with D possibly matching TRBD2 (5 bases). Germline assignment: CDR1 KGHDR and CDR2 SFDVKD. Trimming pared 5 bases from V and 1 base from J, leaving 6 bases between. The CDR3 length is 13 residues. CDR3: CATSVGGTDTQYF. CDR3 nucleotide sequence: TGTGCCACCAGTGTCGGGGGCACAGATACGCAGTATTTT.

The chain is built from TRBV27 and TRBJ2-5, with 8 bases that match TRBD1. The CDR3 is 15 residues long. V trimming: 3 bases; J trimming: 4 bases; junction bases outside the gene matches: 7. Germline V gene lookup returns CDR1 MNHEY and CDR2 SMNVEV (reference sequence). CDR3 DNA: TGTGCCAGCAGTTTTCAGGGGGCGCCGGGAGAGACCCAGTACTTC. Translation gives CASSFQGAPGETQYF.

This clonotype was seen many times. The chain carries TRBV28 and TRBJ1-5; TRBD1 agrees at 12 bases. V was clipped by 6 bases and J by 1 base; unmatched bases: 1. This CDR3 has 15 amino acids. Germline V gives CDR1 MDHEN, CDR2 SYDVKM. The CDR3: CASRGTGGSNQPQHF. In DNA form, the CDR3 reads TGTGCCAGCAGGGGGACAGGGGGCAGCAATCAGCCCCAGCATTTT.

The sample holds many counts of this clonotype. V and J are TRBV3-1 and TRBJ1-1; TRBD1 might be the D (5 bases). V was trimmed by 4 bases and J by 0 bases, leaving 12 bases between them. Germline CDR1 LGHDT, CDR2 YNNKEL (reference sequence). CDR3 size: 15 residues. DNA for the CDR3: TGTGCCAGCAGCCTCACAGGTATCTTGAACACTGAAGCTTTCTTT. Translated, it gives CASSLTGILNTEAFF.

This clonotype was seen ten or more times. The V and J genes are TRBV7-9 and TRBJ2-2; 9 positions agree with TRBD2. This CDR3 has 18 amino acids. Germline V gene lookup returns CDR1 SEHNR and CDR2 FQNEAQ (reference sequence). Losses at the gene ends were 0 bases for V and 4 bases for J; bases not matched to a gene: 9. The CDR3: CASSLAKSSGAATGELFF. The CDR3, as DNA: TGTGCCAGCAGCTTAGCGAAGTCTAGCGGGGCTGCCACCGGGGAGCTGTTTTTT.

In its sample, this clonotype was seen a few times. This chain uses TRBV20-1 with TRBJ2-2; 14 bases are a match to TRBD2. The CDR3 extends over 17 amino acids. Per the germline V gene, CDR1 is DFQATT and CDR2 is SNEGSKA (reference sequence). Trimming cost V 3 bases and J 9 bases; bases outside gene matches: 12. CDR3 sequence (DNA): TGCAGTGCTAGTGACACCCCGGGACTAGCGGGAGCCCGGGAGCTGTTTTTT. This sequence encodes CSASDTPGLAGARELFF.

This clonotype was seen a handful of times. The gene calls are TRBV7-3 and TRBJ2-7; D remains ambiguous. V dropped 5 bases and J dropped 6 bases, with 14 bases sitting between them. The CDR3 spans 13 residues. Per germline, CDR1 SGHTA and CDR2 FQGTGA. The CDR3 coding sequence is TGTGCCAGCAGCATAATGGGGAATACCGAGCAGTACTTC. This translates into CASSIMGNTEQYF. The full variable domain, rest sourced from reference TRBV7-3 and TRBJ2-7, is GAGVSQTPSNKVTEKGKYVELRCDPISGHTALYWYRQSLGQGPEFLIYFQGTGAADDSGLPNDRFFAVRPEGSVSTLKIQRTERGDSAVYLCASSIMGNTEQYFGPGTRLTVT.

This clonotype was recorded at least ten times. The chain links TRBV12-3 or TRBV12-4 to TRBJ1-1; no clear D. Trimming removed 5 bases at V and 2 bases at J, with 12 bases between. The CDR3 has 14 residues. CDR3 nucleotides: TGTGCCAGCAGTAACACCGGGAAAAACACTGAAGCTTTCTTT. It encodes CASSNTGKNTEAFF.

This clonotype showed up just a few times. The V and J genes are TRBV19 and TRBJ1-6, with D possibly being TRBD1 (5 bases). This CDR3 contains 16 residues. Per germline, CDR1 LNHDA and CDR2 SQIVND (reference sequence). V gave up 7 bases and J gave up 9 bases, with 22 bases separating them. The CDR3 DNA follows: TGTGCCAGTACGGGCGAGTGGGGCAGGAACGTTTCACCCCTCCACTTT. It specifies CASTGEWGRNVSPLHF.

This clonotype was counted between two and nine times. The rearrangement joins TRBV9 to TRBJ1-3; weak D call: TRBD1 (6 bases). CDR3 length: 17 amino acids. CDR1 and CDR2 from the germline V gene are SGDLS and YYNGEE. The ends were cut back, 0 bases at V and 0 bases at J, with 13 bases in the middle. CDR3: CASSVEEGESSGNTIYF. As DNA, the CDR3 is TGTGCCAGCAGCGTAGAAGAGGGGGAGAGCTCTGGAAACACCATATATTTT.

This clonotype was recorded many times. The CDR3 region has the DNA TGTGCCAGCGGGACAGGGGGTTTTCAGCCCCAGCATTTT. Its protein is CASGTGGFQPQHF. This chain links TRBV9 with TRBJ1-5; 11 bases agree with TRBD1. This CDR3 contains 13 residues. Germline assignment: CDR1 SGDLS and CDR2 YYNGEE. Trimming cost V 7 bases and J 6 bases; bases outside gene matches: 3.

This clonotype was detected many times. The chain recombines TRBV20-1 with TRBJ1-1; possible D gene TRBD1, 6 bases. The germline gives CDR1 DFQATT, CDR2 SNEGSKA (reference sequence). The V gene lost 1 base and the J gene lost 5 bases, with 17 bases spanning the gap. This CDR3 contains 15 residues. Here the CDR3 DNA reads TGCAGTGCTAGAGTTAGTCAGGGGACGGGAACTGAAGCTTTCTTT. Amino acids: CSARVSQGTGTEAFF.

This clonotype was recorded many times. The chain couples TRBV10-1 to TRBJ2-2, with TRBD2 matching over 10 bases. Per germline, CDR1 WNHNN and CDR2 SYGVQD (reference sequence). The CDR3 has 16 amino acids. V was pared by 4 bases and J by 5 bases, with 7 bases of the junction left unmatched. The CDR3 protein is CASSALAGVYTGELFF. DNA of the CDR3: TGCGCCAGCAGTGCTCTAGCGGGAGTGTATACCGGGGAGCTGTTTTTT.